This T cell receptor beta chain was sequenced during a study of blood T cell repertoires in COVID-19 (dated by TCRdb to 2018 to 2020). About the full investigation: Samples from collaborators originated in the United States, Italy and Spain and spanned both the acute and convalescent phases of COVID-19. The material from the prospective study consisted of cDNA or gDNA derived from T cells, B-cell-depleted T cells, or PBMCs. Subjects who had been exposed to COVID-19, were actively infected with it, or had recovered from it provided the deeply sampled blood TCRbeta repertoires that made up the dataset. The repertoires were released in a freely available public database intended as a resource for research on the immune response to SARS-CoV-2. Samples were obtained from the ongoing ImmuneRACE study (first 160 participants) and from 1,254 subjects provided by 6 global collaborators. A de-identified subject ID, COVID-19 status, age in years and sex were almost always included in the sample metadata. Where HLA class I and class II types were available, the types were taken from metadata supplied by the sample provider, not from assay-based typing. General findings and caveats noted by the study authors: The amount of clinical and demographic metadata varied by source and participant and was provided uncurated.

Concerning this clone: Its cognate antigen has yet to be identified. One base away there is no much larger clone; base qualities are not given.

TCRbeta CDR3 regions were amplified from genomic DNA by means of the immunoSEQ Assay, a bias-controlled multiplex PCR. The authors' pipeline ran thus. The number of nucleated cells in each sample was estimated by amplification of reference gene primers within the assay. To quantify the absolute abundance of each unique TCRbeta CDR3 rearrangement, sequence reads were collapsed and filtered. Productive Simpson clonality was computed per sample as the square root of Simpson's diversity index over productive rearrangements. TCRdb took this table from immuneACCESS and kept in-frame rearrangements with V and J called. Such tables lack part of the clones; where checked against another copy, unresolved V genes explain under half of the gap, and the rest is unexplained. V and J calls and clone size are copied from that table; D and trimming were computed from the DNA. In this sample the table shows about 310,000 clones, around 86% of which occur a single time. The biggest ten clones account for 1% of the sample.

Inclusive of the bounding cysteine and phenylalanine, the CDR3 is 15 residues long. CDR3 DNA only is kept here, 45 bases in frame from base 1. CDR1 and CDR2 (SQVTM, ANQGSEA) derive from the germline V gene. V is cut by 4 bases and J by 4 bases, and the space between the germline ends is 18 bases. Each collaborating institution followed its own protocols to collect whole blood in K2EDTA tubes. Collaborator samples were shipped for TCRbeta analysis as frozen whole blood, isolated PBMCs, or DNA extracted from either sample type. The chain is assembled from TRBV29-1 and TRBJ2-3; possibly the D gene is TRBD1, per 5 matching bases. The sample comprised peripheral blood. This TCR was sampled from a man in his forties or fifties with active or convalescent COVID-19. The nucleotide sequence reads TGCAGCGTTGGGGGTCTCGCTAGGGGTCCAGATACGCAGTATTTT. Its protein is CSVGGLARGPDTQYF.